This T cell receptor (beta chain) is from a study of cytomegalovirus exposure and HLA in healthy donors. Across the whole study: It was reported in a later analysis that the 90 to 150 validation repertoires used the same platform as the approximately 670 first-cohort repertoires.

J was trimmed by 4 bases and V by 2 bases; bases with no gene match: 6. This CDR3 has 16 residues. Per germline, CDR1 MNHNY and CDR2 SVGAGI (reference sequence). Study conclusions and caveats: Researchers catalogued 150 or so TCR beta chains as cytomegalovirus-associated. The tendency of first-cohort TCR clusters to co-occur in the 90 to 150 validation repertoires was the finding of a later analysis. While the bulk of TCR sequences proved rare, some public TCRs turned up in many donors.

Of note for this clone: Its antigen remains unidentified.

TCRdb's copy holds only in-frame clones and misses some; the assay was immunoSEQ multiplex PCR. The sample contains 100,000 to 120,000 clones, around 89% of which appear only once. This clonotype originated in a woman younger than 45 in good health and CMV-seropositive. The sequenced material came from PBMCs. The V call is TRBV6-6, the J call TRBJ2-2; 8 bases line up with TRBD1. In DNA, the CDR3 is TGTGCCAGCAGTTACGTACCGGGACAGGTCACCGGGGAGCTGTTTTTT. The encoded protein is CASSYVPGQVTGELFF.